What follows is one T cell receptor beta chain and its context. The antigen remains unidentified. This sample was included in a study of CD8 T cells in ankylosing spondylitis. General study results and limits: Blood from ankylosing spondylitis patients appeared to carry a characteristic eight-variant TCR beta motif. Reportedly, significant enrichment of disease-linked clones occurred in matched ankylosing spondylitis synovial fluid.

TCRdb analysed the 5' RACE reads with MiXCR anew, one entry per CDR3 protein. The sample lists roughly 470,000 distinct CDR3 sequences, around 26% occurring once. This CDR3 has 18 amino acids. The sample taken for sequencing was blood, either unsorted or a sorted T cell fraction (not recorded which). This chain links TRBV21-1 with TRBJ1-3. TRBV21-1 is designated a pseudogene. The clonotype originates from a male donor with ankylosing spondylitis. CDR3 in DNA: TGTGCCAGCAGCAAGTGGATTCTCCCGTTCGACTCTGGAAACACCATATATTTT. Amino acids: CASSKWILPFDSGNTIYF.